What follows is one T cell receptor (beta chain) and its context. The V end was cut by 0 bases, the J end by 8 bases, with 20 bases between. CDR1 and CDR2 from the germline V gene are MNHNS and SASEGT. There are 17 residues in the CDR3. These data belong to a study of blood T cell repertoires in COVID-19. For the study at large: The study drew acute and convalescent COVID-19 samples from the United States, Italy and Spain. Sample material is recorded as cDNA or gDNA derived from T cells, B-cell-depleted T cells, or PBMCs.

Original processing notes: Reference gene primer amplification gave nucleated cell count estimates. Assay used: immunoSEQ multiplex PCR; TCRdb lists only in-frame clones, some missing. Clone size and the V and J calls come from that table; the DNA yielded D and trimming. The sample gives tens of thousands of clones, about 88% of which show up once; 15% to 20% is in the top ten. Sequencing was done on a sample of peripheral blood. This receptor was identified in a human donor in a cohort sampled during active COVID-19. The chain has TRBV6-1 and TRBJ2-4, with D tentatively TRBD2 (5 bases). CDR3 DNA sequence: TGTGCCAGCAGTGAAGCGCTAACTGCACGGGATTCGGACATTCAGTACTTC. Protein sequence: CASSEALTARDSDIQYF.